What follows are 23 T cell receptor beta chains derived from one specimen sequenced in a study of relationships among human T cell subsets. TCR alpha and beta CDR3s were amplified from mRNA by semiquantitative ARM-PCR. In ARM-PCR, communal superprimers followed tagged nested gene-specific primers for exponential amplification. TCRdb re-derived calls from the multiplex PCR reads in MiXCR, one entry per CDR3 protein. Here the sample spans under 15,000 distinct CDR3 sequences, approximately 67% being singletons. Bead selections for CD25, CD56 and CD294 left a flow-through collected as Th1 cells. Sequencing was carried out using CD4+ Th1 cells sorted from blood. All receptors come from a man aged 40-50 years in good health.

The rearrangement joins TRBV28 to TRBJ1-2; D gene ambiguous. The CDR3 extends over 14 amino acids. Germline loops: CDR1 MDHEN, CDR2 SYDVKM. V was pared by 2 bases and J by 2 bases, with 9 bases between. The CDR3 protein is CASSLEGPNYGYTF. The CDR3 DNA reads TGTGCCAGCAGTTTAGAAGGACCGAACTATGGCTACACCTTC.

CDR3 residues: CASIERIGSNQPQHF. The CDR3 region has the DNA TGTGCCAGCATCGAGAGGATAGGGAGCAATCAGCCCCAGCATTTT. The V call is TRBV28, the J call TRBJ1-5; no firm D call. Germline CDR1 and CDR2: MDHEN and SYDVKM. The CDR3 loop spans 15 amino acids. Between the trimmed V and J ends, which lost 7 bases and 1 base, there was a span of 14 bases.

This sequence joins TRBV29-1 and TRBJ1-1; a weak D match, TRBD1 (6 bases). The CDR3 totals 15 residues. Germline-derived CDR1 and CDR2 are SQVTM and ANQGSEA. V was pared by 5 bases and J by 0 bases, with 16 bases between. This CDR3 is CSVLPRGGMNTEAFF. CDR3 nucleotide sequence: TGCAGCGTTCTACCGAGGGGGGGGATGAACACTGAAGCTTTCTTT.

The chain uses TRBV7-8 and TRBJ1-6; D is undetermined. Trimming stripped 1 base from V and 9 bases from J, with 7 bases between. The length of the CDR3 is 13 residues. Germline CDR1 is SGHVS and CDR2 is FQNEAQ. The CDR3 DNA is TGTGCCAGCAGCTTAGACCGGGTTTCACCCCTCCACTTT. Translated, it gives CASSLDRVSPLHF. The entire variable domain, with the rest obtained from reference TRBV7-8 and TRBJ1-6, is as follows: GAGVSQSPRYKVAKRGQDVALRCDPISGHVSLFWYQQALGQGPEFLTYFQNEAQLDKSGLPSDRFFAERPEGSVSTLKIQRTQQEDSAVYLCASSLDRVSPLHFGNGTRLTVT.

J is TRBJ2-3 and V is TRBV5-1; 9 positions match TRBD2. The CDR3 has 14 residues. With V trimmed by 5 bases and J by 4 bases, 5 bases remained unmatched. The germline gives CDR1 SGHRS, CDR2 YFSETQ. Here the CDR3 reads CASRATSGSDTQYF. The CDR3 DNA sequence: TGCGCCAGCAGGGCTACTAGCGGGTCAGATACGCAGTATTTT. Combining the CDR3 with reference TRBV5-1 and TRBJ2-3 gives the whole variable domain KAGVTQTPRYLIKTRGQQVTLSCSPISGHRSVSWYQQTPGQGLQFLFEYFSETQRNKGNFPGRFSGRQFSNSRSEMNVSTLELGDSALYLCASRATSGSDTQYFGPGTRLTVL.

This chain links TRBV27 with TRBJ1-1; TRBD1 is a possible D gene (5 bases). The CDR3 totals 14 residues. With 5 bases removed from V and 0 bases from J, the gap between germline ends came to 10 bases. Germline assignment: CDR1 MNHEY and CDR2 SMNVEV (reference sequence). For the CDR3, the DNA is TGTGCCAGCAGTACGGGACGGGTGAACACTGAAGCTTTCTTT. It yields the protein CASSTGRVNTEAFF.

This chain joins TRBV12-3 or TRBV12-4 and TRBJ2-3, with 13 bases identical to TRBD2. The CDR3 runs 17 residues. Trimming removed 4 bases from V and 2 bases from J; junction bases left unmatched: 6. CDR3 nucleotide sequence: TGTGCCAGCAGTTCTCGGGGACTAGCGGGGAACACAGATACGCAGTATTTT. Protein: CASSSRGLAGNTDTQYF.

J is TRBJ2-7 and V is TRBV20-1, with TRBD2 as a possible D gene (6 bases). Germline V CDR1 and CDR2: DFQATT, SNEGSKA (reference sequence). The ends were cut back, 5 bases at V and 4 bases at J, with 21 bases in the middle. This CDR3 region has 15 residues. CDR3 region: CSAGTSRGPYYEQYF. CDR3 in DNA: TGCAGTGCTGGGACTTCACGAGGACCGTATTACGAGCAGTACTTC.

Notes on this clonotype: The junction differs from germline at one of its ends, possibly a read error. The CDR3 reads CAISEWGFITEAFF. The DNA for the CDR3 is TGTGCCATCAGTGAATGGGGTTTCATAACTGAAGCTTTCTTT. V is TRBV10-2 and J is TRBJ1-1; D ambiguous. The CDR3 consists of 14 residues. Germline V lookup: CDR1 WSHSY, CDR2 SAAADI.

The rearrangement uses TRBV28 and TRBJ1-5; D remains unclear. CDR3 length: 12 residues. The germline V gene has CDR1 MDHEN and CDR2 SYDVKM. V shed 6 bases and J shed 4 bases, with 7 bases lying between them. The CDR3 bases are TGTGCCAGCAGATTCCAAAATCAGCCCCAGCATTTT. Translated, it gives CASRFQNQPQHF.

The CDR3 spells CASSPGQGVQETQYF. The CDR3 DNA reads TGTGCCAGCAGCCCGGGACAGGGGGTCCAAGAGACCCAGTACTTC. This rearrangement joins TRBV11-3 to TRBJ2-5; 11 positions agree with TRBD1. J was trimmed by 1 base and V by 5 bases; bases with no gene match: 3. CDR3 length: 15 amino acids. CDR1 is SGHNT and CDR2 is YENEEA in the germline V gene.

J is TRBJ1-2 and V is TRBV5-1; TRBD1 agrees at 7 bases. J was trimmed by 5 bases and V by 4 bases; bases with no gene match: 5. This CDR3 contains 13 residues. Germline CDR1 SGHRS, CDR2 YFSETQ. The CDR3, as DNA: TGCGCCAGCAGCACGGGACAGCATTATGGCTACACCTTC. Translated: CASSTGQHYGYTF.

The chain links TRBV11-2 to TRBJ2-3; D call uncertain. Trimming left V 2 bases short and J 5 bases short, with 8 bases between. The CDR3 has 13 amino acids. Germline V gene data show CDR1 as SGHAT and CDR2 as FQNNGV. This CDR3 is CASSLSPEDTQYF. The CDR3 DNA follows: TGTGCCAGCAGCTTATCCCCGGAAGATACGCAGTATTTT.

CDR3 sequence reads: CASSLGRASGNTEAFF. The DNA of the CDR3 is TGTGCCAGCAGCTTAGGCAGGGCTAGCGGGAACACTGAAGCTTTCTTT. This rearrangement joins TRBV11-2 to TRBJ1-1, with D possibly matching TRBD1 (5 bases). Germline V lookup: CDR1 SGHAT, CDR2 FQNNGV. Trimming removed 1 base from V and 1 base from J, with 13 bases in between. The CDR3 has 16 amino acids.

The chain recombines TRBV11-1 with TRBJ2-1, with TRBD1 as a possible D gene (5 bases). The CDR3 contains 13 residues. Germline assignment: CDR1 SGHAT and CDR2 FQDESV (reference sequence). V was clipped by 5 bases and J by 7 bases, with 12 bases between them. The CDR3 region is CASSRSPGNEQFF. The CDR3 DNA is TGTGCCAGCAGCCGATCCCCAGGGAATGAGCAGTTCTTC.

This clonotype was counted only a few times. CDR3 amino acids: CASAGNTEAFF. As DNA, the CDR3 is TGTGCCAGTGCAGGGAACACTGAAGCTTTCTTT. This chain joins TRBV19 and TRBJ1-1, with D hard to call. The CDR3 is 11 amino acids. Germline V gives CDR1 LNHDA, CDR2 SQIVND (reference sequence). V lost 8 bases and J 1 base, leaving 5 bases between the germline ends.

This clonotype was seen a single time. The rearrangement uses TRBV28 and TRBJ1-6, with D uncertain. Looked up from germline, CDR1 is MDHEN and CDR2 is SYDVKM. V shed 5 bases and J shed 6 bases, with 11 bases lying between them. CDR3 length: 14 residues. The CDR3: CASSTSSFNSPLHF. CDR3 in DNA: TGTGCCAGCAGTACCTCGAGCTTTAATTCACCCCTCCACTTT.

This clonotype was observed a handful of times. V and J are TRBV6-6 and TRBJ2-3; D is possibly TRBD2 (5 bases). The CDR3 loop spans 14 amino acids. V lost 5 bases and J lost 3, with 12 bases in between. CDR1 MNHNY and CDR2 SVGAGI come from the germline V gene (reference sequence). CDR3 DNA sequence: TGTGCCAGCAGTGAAGGACTGAGTACAGATACGCAGTATTTT. Protein sequence: CASSEGLSTDTQYF.

This clonotype occurred once. The CDR3 region is CSVGTGTGGYEQYF. The CDR3 DNA sequence: TGCAGCGTCGGCACCGGGACAGGGGGCTACGAGCAGTACTTC. The genes are TRBV29-1 and TRBJ2-7, with 11 nucleotides matching TRBD1. V was clipped by 6 bases and J by 3 bases; unmatched bases: 7. The CDR3 has 14 amino acids. In germline, CDR1 is SQVTM, CDR2 ANQGSEA.

The chain has TRBV20-1 and TRBJ2-7; 9 nucleotides line up with TRBD2. Per the germline V gene, CDR1 is DFQATT and CDR2 is SNEGSKA (reference sequence). The length of the CDR3 is 13 residues. The CDR3 region is CSLSGRLAYEQYF. CDR3 nucleotides: TGCAGCCTAAGCGGGAGGCTTGCCTACGAGCAGTACTTC.

The V gene is TRBV19, the J gene TRBJ1-2; D is ambiguous. The CDR3 totals 15 residues. Trimming cost V 4 bases and J 0 bases, with 12 bases left between them. Germline CDR1 and CDR2: LNHDA and SQIVND (reference sequence). Here the CDR3 DNA reads TGTGCCAGTAGTACGGACTTCGGAGCTAACTATGGCTACACCTTC. Translated: CASSTDFGANYGYTF.

This clonotype came up a few times. The V and J genes are TRBV18 and TRBJ2-3; the D gene could be TRBD1 or TRBD2 (7 bases each). CDR3 length: 13 amino acids. Germline CDR1 is KGHSH and CDR2 is LQKENI. The V end lost 5 bases, the J end lost 5 bases, and 11 bases lay between the germline ends. Here the CDR3 reads CASSDREGDTQYF. The CDR3 region has the DNA TGTGCCAGCTCAGACAGGGAGGGAGATACGCAGTATTTT.

This chain links TRBV11-2 with TRBJ2-5; no clear D gene. Germline values: CDR1 SGHAT, CDR2 FQNNGV. Deletions cut 0 bases from V and 5 bases from J, with 4 bases between. This CDR3 is built from 12 residues. DNA of the CDR3: TGTGCCAGCAGCTTAGAGAGGGAGACCCAGTACTTC. Translation: CASSLERETQYF.